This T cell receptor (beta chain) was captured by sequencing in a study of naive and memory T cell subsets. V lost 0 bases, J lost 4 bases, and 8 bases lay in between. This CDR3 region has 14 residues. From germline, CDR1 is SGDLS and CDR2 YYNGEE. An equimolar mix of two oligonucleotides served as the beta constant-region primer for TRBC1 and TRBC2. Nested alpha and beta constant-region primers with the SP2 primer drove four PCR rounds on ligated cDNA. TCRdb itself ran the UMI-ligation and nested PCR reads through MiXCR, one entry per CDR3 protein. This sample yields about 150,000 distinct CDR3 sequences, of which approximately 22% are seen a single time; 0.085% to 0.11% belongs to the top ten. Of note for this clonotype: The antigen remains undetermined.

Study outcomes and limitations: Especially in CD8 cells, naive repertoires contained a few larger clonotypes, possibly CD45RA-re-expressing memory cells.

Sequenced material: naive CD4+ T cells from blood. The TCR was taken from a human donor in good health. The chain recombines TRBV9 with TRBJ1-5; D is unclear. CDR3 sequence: CASSVGKTNQPQHF. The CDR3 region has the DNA TGTGCCAGCAGCGTAGGTAAAACTAATCAGCCCCAGCATTTT.